The clone carrying this T cell receptor (beta chain) was counted at least ten times. Its matching antigen is unknown. This sample stems from a study of metastatic and nonmetastatic thyroid tumors. Study-wide results and caveats: Malignant thyroid tumors reportedly had TCR beta diversity that was significantly higher than in benign nodules, in blood and tumor.

V lost 0 bases, J lost 4 bases, and 12 bases lay in between. The germline CDR1 and CDR2 sequences are KGHSY and FQNENV. This CDR3 comprises 15 residues. MiXCR was used by TCRdb to re-call the PCR reads. The sample shows about 40,000 clones, approximately 16% of them seen only once. Until they underwent thyroid surgery, no patient had received any treatment. This clonotype was obtained from a female donor with papillary thyroid cancer or a benign thyroid nodule (not recorded which). Some clones in this sample may be carry-over from other donors' samples. The V gene is TRBV16, the J gene TRBJ1-2; possibly TRBD1 for D (5 bases). The sample taken for sequencing was blood. Here the CDR3 reads CASSQSPTDTYGYTF. The CDR3 DNA reads TGTGCCAGCAGCCAATCGCCGACAGATACCTATGGCTACACCTTC.